Shown below are 27 T cell receptor beta chains from a single sample sequenced in a study of molecular identifiers for immune sequencing clone quantification. MiXCR, run by TCRdb on the PCR reads, gives a single entry per CDR3 protein. Of roughly 300,000 distinct CDR3 sequences in the sample, over 20% were seen once. The sample comprised naive CD8+ T cells from blood, with Jurkat cell RNA spiked in. Stated subset: FACS-sorted CD8+CD4-CCR7+CD45RA+ naive T cells. Receptors were obtained from a human donor in good health. Some libraries in this study had Jurkat cell RNA spiked in.

This clonotype was seen repeatedly, ten times or more. This chain uses TRBV28 with TRBJ1-1; TRBD1 is a possible D gene (5 bases). This CDR3 contains 15 residues. The germline gives CDR1 MDHEN, CDR2 SYDVKM. Trimming left V 1 base short and J 11 bases short, with 20 bases between. CDR3 sequence (DNA): TGTGCCAGCAGTTTATCGGCAGGGCTGAGAGTTCCTGCTTTCTTT. This encodes CASSLSAGLRVPAFF.

A note on this clonotype: The final CDR3 position lacks the conserved phenylalanine or tryptophan, pointing to a likely read error. The rearrangement uses TRBV7-9 and TRBJ1-1; TRBD1 aligns across 7 bases. Germline V gene sequence: CDR1 SEHNR, CDR2 FQNEAQ (reference sequence). The CDR3 is 13 residues long. The CDR3 loop is CASSLGGITEAFL. Written as DNA, the CDR3 is TGTGCCAGCAGCCTAGGGGGCATCACTGAGGCTTTCCTT.

This clonotype was seen a single time. One end of the junction fails to match germline, which may point to a read error. The chain employs TRBV4-3 and TRBJ1-6, with a weak D call TRBD1 (6 bases). There are 15 residues in the CDR3. Germline V gene data show CDR1 as LGHNA and CDR2 as YSLEER. The CDR3 DNA is TGCGCCCGCAGCCAGGGGTCGGCCTATAATTCACCCCTCCACTTT. Translated, it gives CARSQGSAYNSPLHF.

V gene TRBV19 combines with J gene TRBJ2-7; the D is unclear. Germline lookup yields CDR1 LNHDA and CDR2 SQIVND (reference sequence). CDR3 size: 15 residues. V dropped 5 bases and J dropped 2 bases, with 16 bases sitting between them. The CDR3 DNA is TGTGCCAGTAGTCCCTCATCCCGAGAGACCTACGAGCAGTACTTC. Translating it yields CASSPSSRETYEQYF.

Points on this clonotype: The junction shows a germline mismatch at one end, possibly a read error. The rearrangement links TRBV12-3 or TRBV12-4 to TRBJ2-3; D gene ambiguous. CDR3 length equals 14 residues. The DNA of the CDR3 is TGTGCCAGCTGTTTAGTCCCCTCCACAGATACGCAGTATTTT. Protein: CASCLVPSTDTQYF.

CDR3 DNA: TGCGCCAGCAGCTTGCGACCCGAGCAGTACTTC. Encoded protein: CASSLRPEQYF. This chain joins TRBV5-1 and TRBJ2-7, with unresolved D. This CDR3 region has 11 residues. The V and J ends lost 1 base and 6 bases respectively, with 5 bases between them. CDR1 is SGHRS and CDR2 is YFSETQ in the germline V gene.

This clonotype was observed a few times. V and J are TRBV3-1 and TRBJ2-5; no definite D call. The CDR3 runs 14 residues. Germline CDR1 and CDR2: LGHDT and YNNKEL (reference sequence). The V end was cut by 4 bases, the J end by 0 bases, with 9 bases between. The CDR3 DNA sequence: TGTGCCAGCAGCCGAGACTTGAACCAAGAGACCCAGTACTTC. It specifies CASSRDLNQETQYF.

This clonotype has more than one count but fewer than ten. The chain carries TRBV4-1 and TRBJ1-6, with no clear D. Trimming left V 0 bases short and J 0 bases short, with 12 bases between. Germline V CDR1 and CDR2: MGHRA, YSYEKL. This CDR3 is built from 18 residues. CDR3 DNA: TGCGCCAGCAGCCAAGATAGGAGGGCGAGCTCCTATAATTCACCCCTCCACTTT. This codes for CASSQDRRASSYNSPLHF.

The rearrangement uses TRBV4-1 and TRBJ2-2; 16 positions agree with TRBD2. The length of the CDR3 is 17 residues. With V trimmed by 3 bases and J by 5 bases, 3 bases remained unmatched. CDR1 is MGHRA and CDR2 is YSYEKL in the germline V gene. In DNA form, the CDR3 reads TGCGCCAGCAGCCAGGGACTAGCGGGAGGGTTAACCGGGGAGCTGTTTTTT. It codes for CASSQGLAGGLTGELFF.

Concerning this clonotype: A much larger clone differs from this one at a single base, so this may be a read error. The chain employs TRBV7-2 and TRBJ1-5, with TRBD1 matching over 10 bases. This CDR3 has 14 residues. Germline-derived CDR1 and CDR2 are SGHTA and FQGNSA. CDR3 sequence (DNA): TGTGCCAGCAGCTTGGGGACAGGGGATCAGCCCAAGCATTTT. Translated, it gives CASSLGTGDQPKHF.

This chain connects TRBV20-1 to TRBJ2-7; TRBD1 or TRBD2 may be the D gene (5 bases each). The length of the CDR3 is 14 residues. CDR1 and CDR2 from the germline V gene are DFQATT and SNEGSKA (reference sequence). The CDR3 spells CSSTPGTSSSEQYF. The DNA of the CDR3 is TGCAGCTCCACCCCTGGGACGTCCAGTTCCGAGCAGTACTTC.

This clonotype was found many times. The rearrangement uses TRBV5-8 and TRBJ1-1, with 9 nucleotides matching TRBD1. The V segment lost 4 bases and the J segment 0 bases; nucleotides outside the gene matches: 7. The CDR3 runs 16 residues. The germline CDR1 and CDR2 sequences are SGHTS and YDEGEE. The CDR3 is CASSRGTGPLNTEAFF. The CDR3 DNA sequence: TGTGCCAGCAGCCGAGGGACAGGGCCCTTGAACACTGAAGCTTTCTTT.

Concerning this clonotype: This could be a read error, since a much larger clone is one nucleotide away. This sequence joins TRBV21-1 and TRBJ2-5. TRBV21-1 constitutes a pseudogene. The CDR3 sequence is 15 residues long. This CDR3 reads CAGSHVGWAQETQYF. The CDR3 DNA reads TGTGCCGGCAGCCACGTAGGTTGGGCCCAAGAGACCCAGTACTTC.

Remarks on this clonotype: At one end, the junction sequence differs from germline, possibly due to a read error. The J gene is TRBJ2-3, the V gene TRBV6-5; 10 positions agree with TRBD2. CDR3 length: 18 amino acids. From germline, CDR1 is MNHEY and CDR2 SVGAGI. In DNA, the CDR3 is TGTGCCGGCAGTTACTCCATCCCCCTAGCGGGAGTCACAGATACGCAGTATTTT. It translates to CAGSYSIPLAGVTDTQYF.

This clonotype was detected a few times. The rearrangement links TRBV20-1 to TRBJ1-1; D call uncertain. The CDR3 spans 14 residues. Per the germline V gene, CDR1 is DFQATT and CDR2 is SNEGSKA (reference sequence). Trimming cost V 5 bases and J 4 bases, with 17 bases left between them. For the CDR3, the DNA is TGCAGTGCTCCTTACTACGAGAGGGTCACTGAAGCTTTCTTT. Translated, it gives CSAPYYERVTEAFF.

There are many counts of this clonotype. This rearrangement joins TRBV5-1 to TRBJ2-5, with D perhaps matching TRBD1 (6 bases). Trimming stripped 2 bases from V and 2 bases from J, with 13 bases between. CDR3 length: 15 residues. From germline, CDR1 is SGHRS and CDR2 YFSETQ. The CDR3 spells CASSLINRVQETQYF. The DNA of the CDR3 is TGCGCCAGCAGCTTAATAAACAGGGTTCAAGAGACCCAGTACTTC.

V gene TRBV29-1 combines with J gene TRBJ2-3; D possibly corresponds to TRBD2 (5 bases). The germline gives CDR1 SQVTM, CDR2 ANQGSEA. V lost 6 bases, J lost 1 base, and 11 bases lay in between. This CDR3 contains 13 residues. The CDR3 is CSVSEGGTDTQYF. For the CDR3, the DNA is TGCAGCGTGAGCGAGGGTGGCACAGATACGCAGTATTTT.

Notes on this clonotype: A much larger clone lies one base from this, so it may be a read error. V is TRBV7-2 and J is TRBJ2-1; D is perhaps TRBD1 (7 bases). The CDR3 is made up of 15 amino acids. The germline gives CDR1 SGHTA, CDR2 FQGNSA. The V gene lost 4 bases and the J gene lost 3 bases, with 13 bases spanning the gap. The CDR3 DNA reads as TGTGCCAGCAGCTGCGGGACAGCCGGCTACAATGAGCAGTTCTTC. Protein sequence: CASSCGTAGYNEQFF.

A few counts support this clonotype. The chain links TRBV5-5 to TRBJ2-7; the D is unclear. This CDR3 is 13 amino acids long. Germline assignment: CDR1 SGHKS and CDR2 YYEKEE (reference sequence). V dropped 0 bases and J dropped 4 bases, with 8 bases sitting between them. The CDR3 reads CASSLESGYEQYF. DNA of the CDR3: TGTGCCAGCAGCTTGGAGTCGGGTTACGAGCAGTACTTC.

This clonotype was observed at least ten times. V usage is TRBV5-1 and J usage is TRBJ2-7; 7 bases are shared with TRBD1. This CDR3 region has 15 residues. Germline V CDR1 and CDR2: SGHRS, YFSETQ. Trimming cost V 0 bases and J 6 bases; bases outside gene matches: 9. The CDR3 loop reads CASSLGQGERGEQYF. The CDR3 DNA follows: TGCGCCAGCAGCTTGGGGCAGGGGGAACGAGGCGAGCAGTACTTC.

This clonotype has a single count. No conserved phenylalanine or tryptophan ends this CDR3, so it is likely a read error. V is TRBV4-3 and J is TRBJ2-7, with 8 bases matching TRBD1. The germline gives CDR1 LGHNA, CDR2 YSLEER. Trimming took 4 bases from V and 3 from J; bases not matched to a gene: 5. The CDR3 runs to 14 residues. The CDR3 nucleotides read TGCGCCAGCAGCCCGTGGACAGGGTACTACGAGCAGTACTAC. Amino acid sequence: CASSPWTGYYEQYY.

This clonotype was counted between two and nine times. The chain combines TRBV12-3 or TRBV12-4 with TRBJ2-7; the match to TRBD1 covers 7 bases. With V trimmed by 2 bases and J by 7 bases, 8 bases remained unmatched. The CDR3 has 14 amino acids. The CDR3: CASSLLKGAREQYF. In DNA, the CDR3 is TGTGCCAGCAGTTTATTGAAGGGGGCCCGGGAGCAGTACTTC.

This clonotype was observed many times. This rearrangement joins TRBV29-1 to TRBJ2-3; TRBD2 matches 11 bases. CDR1 is SQVTM and CDR2 is ANQGSEA in the germline V gene. With 4 bases clipped from V and 6 bases from J, the junction kept 3 bases outside the gene matches. The CDR3 has 13 residues. CDR3 sequence (DNA): TGCAGCGTTGTTAGCGGGAGGGCGGATACGCAGTATTTT. It is translated as CSVVSGRADTQYF.

This clonotype has only a few counts. The V gene is TRBV2, the J gene TRBJ2-7; 7 bases agree with TRBD1. There are 16 residues in the CDR3. Losses at the gene ends were 0 bases for V and 3 bases for J; bases not matched to a gene: 8. Germline V gene data show CDR1 as SNHLY and CDR2 as FYNNEI. CDR3 in amino acids: CASSEAPGTALYEQYF. DNA of the CDR3: TGTGCCAGCAGTGAAGCCCCCGGGACAGCTCTCTACGAGCAGTACTTC.

This clonotype was found many times. The chain combines TRBV28 with TRBJ1-2, with 8 bases that match TRBD1. The trim removed 5 bases at V and 3 bases at J, leaving 8 bases unmatched. This CDR3 is 15 amino acids long. Germline V CDR1 and CDR2: MDHEN, SYDVKM. The chain's CDR3 is CASSPPRQGYYGYTF. The DNA of the CDR3 is TGTGCCAGCAGTCCGCCGAGACAGGGGTACTATGGCTACACCTTC.

Many counts were recorded for this clonotype. The chain uses TRBV6-5 and TRBJ1-1; D unresolved. CDR1 MNHEY and CDR2 SVGAGI come from the germline V gene. Deletions cut 0 bases from V and 5 bases from J, with 13 bases between. CDR3 size: 15 residues. CDR3 residues: CASSYSRPIGTEAFF. The CDR3 coding sequence is TGTGCCAGCAGTTACTCCAGGCCCATCGGGACTGAAGCTTTCTTT.

This clonotype was seen ten or more times. CDR3 sequence: CASSLATSGDYEQYF. DNA for the CDR3: TGTGCCAGCAGCTTAGCGACTAGCGGGGACTACGAGCAGTACTTC. The chain has TRBV7-2 and TRBJ2-7, with TRBD2 matching over 11 bases. The CDR3 runs to 15 residues. Germline V gives CDR1 SGHTA, CDR2 FQGNSA. The junction had 1 base not matched to a gene; V was cut back by 0 bases and J by 3 bases.